This T cell receptor (beta chain) comes out of a study of cytomegalovirus exposure and HLA in healthy donors. Concerning this clone itself: As yet, its antigen is unknown. Other DNA sequences from this sample encode an identical CDR3 as well.

With 60 Vbeta and 13 Jbeta primers, the PCR was carried out. The protocol was immunoSEQ multiplex PCR, while the TCRdb copy is restricted to in-frame clones and leaves out a portion. The sample lists approximately 130,000 clones, about 80% seen once, with around 1.9% in the top ten. The study, taken as a whole, reports: A later analysis reported that several of the most significant clusters appeared to be linked to common viral pathogens, among them Epstein-Barr virus. In a later analysis, at a false discovery rate of 0.05, 16,951 TCR beta sequences were associated with HLA alleles. As immune exposure information, only CMV serostatus was available.

The CDR3 is made up of 12 amino acids. CDR1 and CDR2 from the germline V gene are SQVTM and ANQGSEA. J gave up 7 bases and V 6 bases, and 5 bases lay outside the gene matches. The source material was PBMCs. This chain uses TRBV29-1 with TRBJ1-4; 7 bases match TRBD1. The sequence derives from a woman in her fifties or sixties in good health and CMV-seronegative. The DNA for the CDR3 is TGCAGCGTGGGGCAGGGGGGTGAAAAACTGTTTTTT. Protein sequence: CSVGQGGEKLFF.